The 4 T cell receptor beta chains below all came from one sample that was sequenced in a study of CD8 T cells in Susac syndrome. RNA totalling about 0.5 to 1 ug underwent reverse transcription with random hexamers. Each CDR3 protein gets one entry after TCRdb re-called the immunoSEQ multiplex PCR reads with MiXCR. The sample holds about 200,000 distinct CDR3 sequences; 90% to 95% are singletons and the top ten take 0.087%. The sample comprised CD4+ T cells from PBMCs. These receptors were taken from a human donor with Susac syndrome.

The chain combines TRBV11-2 with TRBJ2-1; the match to TRBD2 covers 14 bases. The CDR3 totals 14 residues. Germline-derived CDR1 and CDR2 are SGHAT and FQNNGV. V trimming: 4 bases; J trimming: 12 bases; junction bases outside the gene matches: 5. This chain's CDR3 is CASSSGLAGGVQFF. Written as DNA, the CDR3 is TGTGCCAGCAGCTCCGGACTAGCGGGAGGAGTGCAGTTCTTC.

The rearrangement links TRBV13 to TRBJ2-2, with 7 bases matching TRBD1. The CDR3 is 15 amino acids. Germline V lookup: CDR1 PRHDT, CDR2 FYEKMQ (reference sequence). The J segment lost 9 bases and the V segment lost 0 bases, leaving 7 bases of the junction unmatched. The CDR3 sequence is CASSLGLGQHRELFF. CDR3 nucleotides: TGTGCCAGCAGCTTAGGCCTGGGACAGCACCGGGAGCTGTTTTTT. Full variable domain (outside the CDR3, taken from reference TRBV13 and TRBJ2-2): AAGVIQSPRHLIKEKRETATLKCYPIPRHDTVYWYQQGPGQDPQFLISFYEKMQSDKGSIPDRFSAQQFSDYHSELNMSSLELGDSALYFCASSLGLGQHRELFFGEGSRLTVL.

V usage is TRBV3-1 and J usage is TRBJ2-3; no clear D gene. From germline, CDR1 is LGHDT and CDR2 YNNKEL (reference sequence). V shed 0 bases and J shed 12 bases, with 10 bases lying between them. The CDR3 is 12 residues long. The CDR3 region is CASSQDSRSQYF. The CDR3 DNA sequence: TGTGCCAGCAGCCAAGATTCTCGGTCCCAGTATTTT.

Details on this clonotype: One junction end disagrees with the germline gene, perhaps due to a read error. The rearrangement uses TRBV7-7 and TRBJ2-5; weak D call: TRBD1 (5 bases). The CDR3 spans 14 residues. Germline lookup yields CDR1 SSHAT and CDR2 FNYEAQ (reference sequence). CDR3 in DNA: TGTGCTAGCAGCTTAAAGGGGTTCAGCGAGACCCAGTACTTC. This sequence encodes CASSLKGFSETQYF.